This is a list of T cell receptor beta chains from one sample in a study of regulatory T cells in long-lasting Graves disease. Each CDR3 protein gets one entry after TCRdb re-called the multiplex PCR reads with MiXCR. The table lists 400,000 to 500,000 distinct CDR3 sequences, approximately 22% of them singletons, with over 11% in the top ten. Sequencing was performed on peripheral blood mononuclear cells (PBMCs), taken when the disease was refractory, from a patient treated with antithyroid drugs. Receptors originate from a female donor with Graves disease. CDR3s include the opening cysteine and the closing phenylalanine or tryptophan. A D gene is named only where the DNA matches it firmly. Size is omitted from some rows. Given values are once, few, many or a class for expanded clones.

size | J | D | V | CDR3 | DNA
NA | TRBJ2-1 | NA | TRBV25-1 | CASRAFGDNEQFF | TGTGCCAGCAGGGCCTTTGGGGACAATGAGCAGTTCTTC
many | TRBJ1-6 | NA | TRBV2 | CASKGEAQGGSPLHF | TGTGCCAGCAAGGGGGAGGCCCAGGGCGGATCACCCCTCCACTTT
many | TRBJ2-2 | NA | TRBV3-1 | CASSQRANTGELFF | TGTGCCAGCAGCCAGCGCGCTAACACCGGGGAGCTGTTTTTT
NA | TRBJ1-1 | NA | TRBV14 | CASSQGLKFTGETFF | TGTGCCAGCAGCCAAGGTCTTAAGTTTACGGGCGAAACTTTCTTT
NA | TRBJ1-2 | NA | TRBV19 | CASSIRGRYGYTF | TGTGCCAGTAGTATCCGGGGACGCTATGGCTACACCTTC
many | TRBJ1-5 | NA | TRBV3-1 | CASSQSKDSVGNQPQHF | TGTGCCAGCAGCCAATCAAAGGACAGTGTTGGCAATCAGCCCCAGCATTTT
NA | TRBJ2-7 | NA | TRBV20-1 | CSTDRAGVEQYF | TGCAGTACTGACAGGGCGGGGGTCGAGCAGTACTTC
NA | TRBJ1-4 | NA | TRBV30 | CAWRGLGTNEKLFF | TGTGCCTGGAGGGGGCTCGGTACTAATGAAAAACTGTTTTTT
NA | TRBJ1-5 | NA | TRBV20-1 | CSARDTRSSTQPQHF | TGCAGTGCGAGGGACACCCGGTCGAGCACTCAGCCTCAGCATTTT
many | TRBJ2-4 | TRBD2 | TRBV12-3/TRBV12-4 | CASSVTSGLAKNIQYF | TGTGCCAGCAGTGTGACTAGCGGTTTAGCCAAAAACATTCAGTACTTC
NA | TRBJ2-7 | TRBD2 | TRBV5-4 | CASSTGGTSGSSYEQYF | TGTGCCAGCAGCACAGGGGGGACTAGCGGGAGCTCCTACGAGCAGTACTTC
few | TRBJ1-5 | NA | TRBV18 | CASANLSYQPQHF | TGTGCCAGCGCAAACCTCTCCTATCAGCCCCAGCATTTT